A selection of T cell receptor beta chains follows, all from one sample in a study of CD8 T cells in Susac syndrome. TCRdb re-called the immunoSEQ multiplex PCR reads with MiXCR, one entry per CDR3 protein. Of about 200,000 distinct CDR3 sequences in the sample, 90% to 95% were seen once. The specimen sequenced was CD4+ T cells from PBMCs. Receptors originate from a human donor with multiple sclerosis. The CDR3 runs from the conserved cysteine through the conserved F or W. Each record gives: clone size, V gene, D gene, J gene, CDR3 protein, CDR3 DNA. D genes are given only for firm matches. The listing skips clone size in some rows; elsewhere it reads once, few, many or a size class.

>once|TRBV5-1|TRBD1|TRBJ1-6
CASSQGGYDSPLHF
TGCGCCAGCAGCCAGGGGGGATACGATTCACCCCTCCACTTT
>NA|TRBV9|NA|TRBJ1-5
CASSEVSANSNQPQHF
TGTGCCAGCAGCGAGGTGAGCGCCAATAGCAATCAGCCCCAGCATTTT
>NA|TRBV5-1|TRBD2|TRBJ2-1
CASSTAGTSGNEQFF
TGCGCCAGCAGCACCGCCGGGACTAGCGGCAATGAGCAGTTCTTC
>NA|TRBV20-1|TRBD1|TRBJ2-7
CSADRQGAREQYF
TGCAGTGCAGATCGACAGGGGGCCCGCGAGCAGTACTTC
>NA|TRBV11-2|TRBD2|TRBJ2-7
CASSSKGLAELYEQYF
TGTGCCAGCAGCTCCAAGGGACTAGCGGAGCTCTACGAGCAGTACTTC
>NA|TRBV3-1|NA|TRBJ1-6
CASSPQVAVHLHF
TGTGCCAGCAGCCCTCAGGTGGCGGTGCACCTCCACTTT
>once|TRBV18|NA|TRBJ2-6
CASSQQHSGANVLTF
TGTGCCAGCTCACAACAGCACTCTGGGGCCAACGTCCTGACTTTC
>NA|TRBV20-1|NA|TRBJ1-5
CSARGGVQPQHF
TGCAGTGCTAGAGGGGGGGTTCAGCCCCAGCATTTT
>NA|TRBV7-8|TRBD1|TRBJ1-1
CASSSGQGDTEAFF
TGTGCCAGCAGCTCCGGACAGGGAGACACTGAAGCTTTCTTT
>NA|TRBV20-1|TRBD2|TRBJ2-1
CSATAGGLYNEQFF
TGCAGTGCTACCGCGGGAGGGCTATACAATGAGCAGTTCTTC
>NA|TRBV3-1|NA|TRBJ2-4
CASSQESLAKNIQYF
TGTGCCAGCAGCCAAGAGTCACTAGCCAAAAACATTCAGTACTTC
>once|TRBV12-3/TRBV12-4|NA|TRBJ2-3
CASSLPPATDTQYF
TGTGCCAGCAGTTTACCCCCCGCGACAGATACGCAGTATTTT
>NA|TRBV6-6|NA|TRBJ2-3
CASAGNRSTDTQYF
TGTGCCAGCGCGGGAAATAGGTCCACAGATACGCAGTATTTT
>NA|TRBV15|NA|TRBJ2-1
CATSRVGTGEQFF
TGTGCCACCAGCAGAGTTGGGACCGGTGAGCAGTTCTTC
>NA|TRBV12-3/TRBV12-4|TRBD2|TRBJ2-7
CASSFRAGVGYEQYF
TGTGCCAGCAGTTTCCGAGCGGGAGTAGGGTACGAGCAGTACTTC
>NA|TRBV3-1|NA|TRBJ1-4
CASTTGNEKLFF
TGTGCCAGCACTACCGGGAATGAAAAACTGTTTTTT
>once|TRBV20-1|TRBD2|TRBJ2-1
CSARGNPSGSNEQFF
TGCAGTGCTAGGGGTAATCCTAGCGGGAGTAATGAGCAGTTCTTC
>NA|TRBV6-4|TRBD2|TRBJ2-1
CASSDEREGWNEQFF
TGTGCCAGCAGCGATGAGCGGGAGGGTTGGAATGAGCAGTTCTTC
>NA|TRBV12-5|TRBD2|TRBJ2-1
CASGLVRGLAGYNEQFF
TGTGCTAGTGGTTTGGTACGTGGACTAGCGGGGTACAATGAGCAGTTCTTC
>NA|TRBV24-1|TRBD1|TRBJ1-5
CATQGQGNQPQHF
TGTGCCACGCAAGGACAGGGGAATCAGCCCCAGCATTTT
>NA|TRBV21-1|NA|TRBJ2-3
CARMKQNTDTQYF
TGTGCCAGGATGAAGCAGAACACAGATACGCAGTATTTT
>NA|TRBV15|TRBD1|TRBJ1-2
CATSRAGGDYGYTF
TGTGCCACCAGCAGGGCAGGGGGGGATTATGGCTACACCTTC
>NA|TRBV16|NA|TRBJ1-1
CASSQYTATTEAFF
TGTGCCAGCAGCCAATACACAGCCACCACTGAAGCTTTCTTT
>NA|TRBV7-2|TRBD1|TRBJ1-5
CASSLRQGDQPQHF
TGTGCCAGCAGCTTACGACAGGGGGATCAGCCCCAGCATTTT
>NA|TRBV11-3|NA|TRBJ2-3
CASSLDFTDTQYF
TGTGCCAGCAGCTTAGATTTCACAGATACGCAGTATTTT
>NA|TRBV9|TRBD2|TRBJ2-3
CASSVAGATQITQYF
TGTGCCAGCAGCGTTGCGGGAGCTACACAGATAACGCAGTATTTT
>NA|TRBV7-2|NA|TRBJ2-2
CASSLGHSTGELFF
TGTGCCAGCAGCTTAGGACACAGCACCGGGGAGCTGTTTTTT
>NA|TRBV19|TRBD2|TRBJ2-1
CASTHPAGGFDEQFF
TGTGCCAGCACCCACCCCGCGGGAGGGTTTGATGAGCAGTTCTTC
>NA|TRBV20-1|NA|TRBJ1-3
CSARSPDGGNTIYF
TGCAGTGCTAGATCCCCGGACGGCGGAAACACCATATATTTT
>NA|TRBV20-1|NA|TRBJ2-3
CSASAFGGGDTQYF
TGCAGTGCTAGTGCATTTGGTGGGGGGGATACGCAGTATTTT
>NA|TRBV19|NA|TRBJ2-1
CASSIGSYEQFF
TGTGCCAGTAGTATAGGGAGCTATGAGCAGTTCTTC
>NA|TRBV7-6|NA|TRBJ2-7
CASSSSLTYEQYF
TGTGCCAGCAGCTCGAGCCTTACCTACGAGCAGTACTTC
>NA|TRBV29-1|TRBD1|TRBJ2-5
CSAERDRAQETQYF
TGCAGCGCCGAAAGGGACAGGGCACAAGAGACCCAGTACTTC
>NA|TRBV6-4|TRBD2|TRBJ2-1
CASSPFAGGGYNEQFF
TGTGCCAGTTCCCCTTTCGCGGGAGGAGGGTACAATGAGCAGTTCTTC
>once|TRBV7-3|NA|TRBJ2-3
CASSPEPGGTQYF
TGTGCCAGCAGCCCAGAGCCCGGGGGTACGCAGTATTTT
>NA|TRBV15|TRBD1|TRBJ2-7
CATSRELPGQSYEQYF
TGTGCCACCAGCAGAGAGTTACCGGGACAGAGCTACGAGCAGTACTTC
>NA|TRBV29-1|NA|TRBJ2-2
CSAARTGELFF
TGCAGCGCAGCTAGGACCGGGGAGCTGTTTTTT
>NA|TRBV11-2|NA|TRBJ1-1
CASSSLDKREAFF
TGTGCCAGCAGCTCCCTGGACAAGAGAGAAGCTTTCTTT
>once|TRBV9|NA|TRBJ1-6
CASSDRVLNSPLHF
TGTGCCAGCAGCGACCGGGTCCTGAATTCACCCCTCCACTTT
>NA|TRBV20-1|NA|TRBJ2-2
CSASGDIHTGELFF
TGCAGTGCTAGCGGGGACATACACACCGGGGAGCTGTTTTTT
>NA|TRBV6-6|NA|TRBJ2-7
CATSRSAGEQYF
TGTGCCACAAGCCGTTCGGCGGGGGAGCAGTACTTC
>NA|TRBV7-7|TRBD1|TRBJ2-7
CASSLEQGNYEQYF
TGTGCTAGCAGCTTAGAACAGGGGAACTACGAGCAGTACTTC
>NA|TRBV9|NA|TRBJ1-2
CASGRDQSADGYTF
TGTGCCAGCGGTAGGGACCAAAGCGCCGATGGCTACACCTTC
>NA|TRBV30|NA|TRBJ2-7
CAWSVARRSLYF
TGTGCCTGGAGTGTAGCTAGGAGGTCGTTGTACTTC
>NA|TRBV19|NA|TRBJ2-3
CASSIAGGDTQYF
TGTGCCAGTAGTATCGCTGGAGGAGATACGCAGTATTTT
>NA|TRBV9|NA|TRBJ2-1
CASSSPIWYEQFF
TGTGCCAGCAGCTCTCCAATATGGTATGAGCAGTTCTTC
>NA|TRBV20-1|NA|TRBJ2-7
CSALKGPYEQYF
TGCAGTGCTTTGAAGGGGCCCTACGAGCAGTACTTC
>NA|TRBV4-2|NA|TRBJ2-2
CASSQENDLTGELFF
TGTGCCAGCAGCCAAGAAAACGATCTCACCGGGGAGCTGTTTTTT
>NA|TRBV30|TRBD1|TRBJ1-5
CAWSWGQANQPQHF
TGTGCCTGGTCCTGGGGACAGGCTAATCAGCCCCAGCATTTT
>NA|TRBV7-2|TRBD1|TRBJ2-5
CASSFQTGALETQYF
TGTGCCAGCAGCTTCCAGACAGGGGCCCTGGAGACCCAGTACTTC
>few|TRBV11-2|NA|TRBJ1-1
CASSRRIAFF
TGTGCCAGCAGCCGAAGGATAGCTTTCTTT
>NA|TRBV5-1|NA|TRBJ2-5
CASSGGNRETQYF
TGCGCCAGCAGCGGGGGTAACCGGGAGACCCAGTACTTC